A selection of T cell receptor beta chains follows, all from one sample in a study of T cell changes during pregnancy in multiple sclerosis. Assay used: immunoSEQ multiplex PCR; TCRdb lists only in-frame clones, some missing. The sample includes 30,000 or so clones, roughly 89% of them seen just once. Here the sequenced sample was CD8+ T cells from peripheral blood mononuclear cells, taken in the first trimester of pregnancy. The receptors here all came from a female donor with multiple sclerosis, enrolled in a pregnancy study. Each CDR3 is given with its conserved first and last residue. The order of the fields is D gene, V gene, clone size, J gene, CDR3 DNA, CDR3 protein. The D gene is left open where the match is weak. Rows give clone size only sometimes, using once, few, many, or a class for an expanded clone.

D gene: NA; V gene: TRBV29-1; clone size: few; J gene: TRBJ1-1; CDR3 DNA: TGCAGCGTCGGGCTCTCGGAGGCCACTGAAGCTTTCTTT; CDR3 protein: CSVGLSEATEAFF
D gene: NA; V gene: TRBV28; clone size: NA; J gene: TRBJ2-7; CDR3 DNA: TGTGCCAGCAGTGTGAACACGGGTCTCGATTTCTACGAGCAGTACTTC; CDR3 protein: CASSVNTGLDFYEQYF
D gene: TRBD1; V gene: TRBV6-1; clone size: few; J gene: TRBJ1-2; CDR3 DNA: TGTGCCAGCAGTGAGATGACAGGGGGCTTTCCCTTGGGCTACACCTTC; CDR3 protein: CASSEMTGGFPLGYTF
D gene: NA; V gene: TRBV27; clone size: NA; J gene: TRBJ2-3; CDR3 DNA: TGTGCCAGCAGTTTATATAGGACTAGCACAGATACGCAGTATTTT; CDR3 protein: CASSLYRTSTDTQYF
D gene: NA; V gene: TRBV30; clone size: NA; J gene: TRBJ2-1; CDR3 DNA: TGTGCCTGGAGTTCGGGCAGGGAAACACCTTTCTCCTACAATGAGCAGTTCTTC; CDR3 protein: CAWSSGRETPFSYNEQFF
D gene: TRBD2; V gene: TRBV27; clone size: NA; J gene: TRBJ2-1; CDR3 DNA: TGTGCCAGCAGTTTATCATGGGCGGGAGGGTCCTACAATGAGCAGTTCTTC; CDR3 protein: CASSLSWAGGSYNEQFF
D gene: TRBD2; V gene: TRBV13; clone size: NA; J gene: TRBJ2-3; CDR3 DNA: TGTGCCAGCAGCCTACTAGCGACGAACACAGATACGCAGTATTTT; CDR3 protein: CASSLLATNTDTQYF
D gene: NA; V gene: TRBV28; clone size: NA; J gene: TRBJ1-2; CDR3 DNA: TGTGCCAGCGGTAGCGGTCTGGATTCGGCTGGCTACACCTTC; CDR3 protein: CASGSGLDSAGYTF
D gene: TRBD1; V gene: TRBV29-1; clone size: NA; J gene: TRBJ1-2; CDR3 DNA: TGCAGCGTCGGGGACAGGGGGGGCCGCATTTGGTATGGCTACACCTTC; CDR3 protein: CSVGDRGGRIWYGYTF
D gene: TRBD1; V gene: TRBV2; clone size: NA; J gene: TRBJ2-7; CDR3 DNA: TGTGCCAGCAGTGAAGGGGCAGGGGGATCCTACGAGCAGTACTTC; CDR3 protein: CASSEGAGGSYEQYF
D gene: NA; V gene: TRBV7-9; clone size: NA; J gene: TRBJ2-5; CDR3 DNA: TGTGCCAGCAGACTGGGGCGGGGCCAAGAGACCCAGTACTTC; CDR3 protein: CASRLGRGQETQYF
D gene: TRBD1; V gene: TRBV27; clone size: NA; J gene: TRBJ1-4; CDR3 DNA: TGTGCCAGCAGCCCGACAGGGTGGCTAGGTAATGAAAAACTGTTTTTT; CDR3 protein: CASSPTGWLGNEKLFF
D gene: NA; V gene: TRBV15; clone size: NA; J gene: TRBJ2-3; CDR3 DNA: TGTGCCACCAGCGATCAGAGCACAGATACGCAGTATTTT; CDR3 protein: CATSDQSTDTQYF
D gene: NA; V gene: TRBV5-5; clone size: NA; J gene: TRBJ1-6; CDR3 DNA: TGTGCCAGCAGCTTCTTTTCACCCCTCCACTTT; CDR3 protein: CASSFFSPLHF
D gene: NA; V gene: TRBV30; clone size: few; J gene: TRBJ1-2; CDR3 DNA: TGTGCCTGGAGTGTCCAGGGAATACATGGCTACACCTTC; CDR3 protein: CAWSVQGIHGYTF
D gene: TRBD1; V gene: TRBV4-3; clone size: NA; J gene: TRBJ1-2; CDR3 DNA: TGCGCCAGCAGCCAGGACAGGGGCGGAGGGACTGGCTACACCTTC; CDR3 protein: CASSQDRGGGTGYTF
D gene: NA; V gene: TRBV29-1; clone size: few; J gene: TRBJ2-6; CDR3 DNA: TGCAGCGTTGAAGTCGGGGGCTCTGGGGCCAACGTCCTGACTTTC; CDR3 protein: CSVEVGGSGANVLTF
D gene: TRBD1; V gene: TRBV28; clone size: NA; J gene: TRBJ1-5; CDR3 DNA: TGTGCCAGCAGTTTTCCAGGGGGAGGCAATCAGCCCCAGCATTTT; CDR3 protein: CASSFPGGGNQPQHF
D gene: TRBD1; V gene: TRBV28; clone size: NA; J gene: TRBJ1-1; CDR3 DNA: TGTGCCAGCAGTTTACTCTTTTTGGCGGCAGGGGGAGACCAGATGAACACTGAAGCTTTCTTT; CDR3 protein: CASSLLFLAAGGDQMNTEAFF
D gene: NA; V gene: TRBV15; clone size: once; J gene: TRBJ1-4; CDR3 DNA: TGTGCCACCAGCAGAGAAACAGATGCAACTAATGAAAAACTGTTTTTT; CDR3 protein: CATSRETDATNEKLFF
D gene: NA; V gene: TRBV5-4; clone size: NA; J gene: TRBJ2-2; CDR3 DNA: TGTGCCAGCAGCTTGAGGACTTCCGGGGAGCTGTTTTTT; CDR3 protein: CASSLRTSGELFF
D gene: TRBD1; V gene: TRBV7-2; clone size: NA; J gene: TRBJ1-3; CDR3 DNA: TGTGCCAGCAGCTGGGACAGGGGAAACACCATATATTTT; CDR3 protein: CASSWDRGNTIYF
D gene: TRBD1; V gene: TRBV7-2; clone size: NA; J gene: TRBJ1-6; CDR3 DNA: TGTGCCAGCAGCTCCGGAGGACAGGGGGAAAGTTCACCCCTCCACTTT; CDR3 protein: CASSSGGQGESSPLHF
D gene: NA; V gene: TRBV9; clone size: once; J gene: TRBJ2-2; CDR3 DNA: TGTGCCAGCAGCGTATTCGGCGGGGAGCTGTTTTTT; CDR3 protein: CASSVFGGELFF
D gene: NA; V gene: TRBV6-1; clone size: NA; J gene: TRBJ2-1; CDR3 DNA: TGTGCCAGCAGTGAAGAGGGAGCGGGCGGGAATGAGCAGTTCTTC; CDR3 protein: CASSEEGAGGNEQFF
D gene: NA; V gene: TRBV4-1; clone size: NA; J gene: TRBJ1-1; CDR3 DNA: TGCGCCAGCAGCCTAGGGGAAAACACTGAAGCTTTCTTT; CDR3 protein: CASSLGENTEAFF
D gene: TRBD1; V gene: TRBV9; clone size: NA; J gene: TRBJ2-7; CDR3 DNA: TGTGCCAGCAGCACCACGGACAGGGGGCTCGAGCAGTACTTC; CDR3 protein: CASSTTDRGLEQYF
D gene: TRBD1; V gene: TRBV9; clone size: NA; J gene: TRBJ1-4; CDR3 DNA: TGTGCCAGCAGCGAGACAGGGGGCGGAGGTGAAAAACTGTTTTTT; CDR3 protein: CASSETGGGGEKLFF